A single sample is the source of the 19 T cell receptor beta chains below, sequenced in a study of regulatory T cells in long-lasting Graves disease. Described time point: persistent/refractory GD, antithyroid drugs over 5 years with positive TRAb. RNA from PBMCs was the source of the TCR library. Combining iRepertoire HTBI primers with Arm-PCR of CDR3 regions, the authors built TCR beta libraries. One entry per CDR3 protein results from TCRdb running MiXCR on the multiplex PCR reads. The sample records 650,000 to 700,000 distinct CDR3 sequences, 30% being singletons. The sample here was peripheral blood mononuclear cells (PBMCs), taken when the disease was refractory, from a patient treated with antithyroid drugs. These receptor sequences come from a female donor with Graves disease.

This clonotype showed up just a few times. The chain is built from TRBV15 and TRBJ2-2, with D hard to call. The germline CDR1 and CDR2 sequences are LNHNV and YYDKDF (reference sequence). Trimming left V 4 bases short and J 7 bases short, with 7 bases between. The CDR3 has 12 residues. DNA of the CDR3: TGTGCCACCAGCAACTTGGACGGGGAGCTGTTTTTT. Its translation: CATSNLDGELFF.

This clonotype was seen more than once but under ten times. The rearrangement links TRBV20-1 to TRBJ2-7; 7 positions agree with TRBD1. This CDR3 contains 12 residues. V lost 6 bases to trimming and J lost 4 bases; unmatched junction nucleotides: 6. Looked up from germline, CDR1 is DFQATT and CDR2 is SNEGSKA (reference sequence). DNA for the CDR3: TGCAGTGCGGAGCCGGGACAGTACGAGCAGTACTTC. This encodes CSAEPGQYEQYF.

This CDR3 reads CAWNSGYIDEQYF. The CDR3 nucleotides read TGTGCCTGGAATTCAGGTTACATCGACGAGCAGTACTTC. The rearrangement joins TRBV30 to TRBJ2-7; D gene uncertain. There are 13 residues in the CDR3. Germline V lookup: CDR1 GTSNPN, CDR2 SVGIG (reference sequence). Deletions cut 4 bases from V and 5 bases from J, with 15 bases between.

This clonotype was seen more than once but under ten times. This chain connects TRBV24-1 to TRBJ1-4; D is ambiguous. V lost 3 bases, J lost 4 bases, and 11 bases lay in between. The CDR3 sequence is 15 residues long. The germline V gene encodes CDR1 KGHDR and CDR2 SFDVKD. The CDR3 nucleotides are TGTGCCACCAGTGATCCAGCGACAAGTAATGAAAAACTGTTTTTT. Translated: CATSDPATSNEKLFF.

This clonotype has at least ten counts. It differs at one base from a far larger clone, so likely a read error. The rearrangement links TRBV27 to TRBJ1-5, with D possibly being TRBD1 (5 bases). The germline CDR1 and CDR2 sequences are MNHEY and SMNVEV (reference sequence). V gave up 3 bases and J gave up 0 bases, with 6 bases separating them. CDR3 size: 14 residues. For the CDR3, the DNA is TGTGCCAGCAGTTTGGGGGTTAGCAATCAGCCCCAGCATTTT. The encoded protein is CASSLGVSNQPQHF.

This clonotype was observed a handful of times. V and J are TRBV10-2 and TRBJ2-5; TRBD2 agrees at 8 bases. In germline, CDR1 is WSHSY, CDR2 SAAADI. CDR3 length equals 16 residues. J lost 1 base, V lost 4 bases, and 8 bases had no gene match. The CDR3 DNA reads TGCGCCAGCAGTGCGTTACTAGCGGAGCTCCAAGAGACCCAGTACTTC. Protein sequence: CASSALLAELQETQYF.

This clonotype was detected only a few times. The CDR3 sequence: CASSPASDQGGETQYF. In DNA form, the CDR3 reads TGTGCCAGCTCACCAGCCTCCGACCAAGGGGGAGAGACCCAGTACTTC. The rearrangement uses TRBV18 and TRBJ2-5; D might be TRBD1 (6 bases). The V end lost 2 bases, the J end lost 4 bases, and 17 bases lay between the germline ends. This CDR3 has 16 amino acids. Germline V gene lookup returns CDR1 KGHSH and CDR2 LQKENI.

The table lists this clonotype with a few counts. The chain combines TRBV7-6 with TRBJ1-3; tentatively, D is TRBD1 (5 bases). Deletions cut 4 bases from V and 2 bases from J, with 15 bases between. CDR1 is SGHVS, CDR2 FNYEAQ, per germline. The CDR3 length is 16 residues. The CDR3 reads CASSSDRDFAGNTIYF. DNA for the CDR3: TGTGCCAGCAGCTCAGACCGGGACTTTGCTGGAAACACCATATATTTT.

This chain connects TRBV9 to TRBJ1-1; D is unresolved. Trimming removed 3 bases at V and 1 base at J, with 13 bases between. Germline-derived CDR1 and CDR2 are SGDLS and YYNGEE. This CDR3 has 15 amino acids. Written as DNA, the CDR3 is TGTGCCAGCAGCGCGTCGGTTGGGAAGAACACTGAAGCTTTCTTT. Its translation: CASSASVGKNTEAFF.

Many counts were recorded for this clonotype. This chain uses TRBV6-1 with TRBJ2-5, with D perhaps being TRBD1 or TRBD2 (6 bases each). Germline CDR1 MNHNS, CDR2 SASEGT. The CDR3 spans 16 residues. Trimming left V 5 bases short and J 4 bases short, with 20 bases between. DNA of the CDR3: TGTGCCAGCAGTCTTGCCGGGGGCACAGCCCCAGAGACCCAGTACTTC. Translated, it gives CASSLAGGTAPETQYF.

This clonotype occurred a few times. The J gene is TRBJ1-5, the V gene TRBV19; possibly TRBD1 for D (5 bases). With 3 bases removed from V and 1 base from J, the gap between germline ends came to 10 bases. Germline V gives CDR1 LNHDA, CDR2 SQIVND (reference sequence). CDR3 size: 15 residues. CDR3 in amino acids: CASSMRRDSNQPQHF. CDR3 nucleotide sequence: TGTGCCAGTAGTATGCGCAGGGACAGCAATCAGCCCCAGCATTTT. The whole variable domain, filled in from reference TRBV19 and TRBJ1-5, reads DGGITQSPKYLFRKEGQNVTLSCEQNLNHDAMYWYRQDPGQGLRLIYYSQIVNDFQKGDIAEGYSVSREKKESFPLTVTSAQKNPTAFYLCASSMRRDSNQPQHFGDGTRLSIL.

Of note for this clonotype: This likely came from a read error, as a far larger clone is one base away. V usage is TRBV6-9 and J usage is TRBJ2-7; D is unclear. Germline V gene lookup returns CDR1 MNHGY and CDR2 SVAAGI. CDR3 length: 14 amino acids. The CDR3 DNA is TGTACCAGCAGTTACGAGCTAAGCTCCTACGAGCAGTACTTC. Amino acid sequence: CTSSYELSSYEQYF.

This clonotype turned up a few times. The chain joins TRBV25-1 to TRBJ1-6; 7 bases match TRBD1. The V gene's germline CDR1 is MGHDK and CDR2 SYGVNS. This CDR3 region has 15 residues. Losses at the gene ends were 3 bases for V and 7 bases for J; bases not matched to a gene: 6. CDR3 loop: CASSDRGQWNSPLHF. The CDR3 DNA follows: TGTGCCAGCAGTGATCGGGGACAGTGGAATTCACCCCTCCACTTT.

In its sample, this clonotype was seen many times. This chain connects TRBV6-1 to TRBJ1-1; possibly TRBD1 for D (5 bases). The CDR3 extends over 13 amino acids. The germline gives CDR1 MNHNS, CDR2 SASEGT. Trimming removed 7 bases at V and 4 bases at J, with 13 bases between. The CDR3 coding sequence is TGTGCCAGCATCCAGTCGAGGGGCACTGAAGCTTTCTTT. Its protein is CASIQSRGTEAFF.

This clonotype was found a few times. The chain has TRBV6-2 or TRBV6-3 and TRBJ2-1; 10 nucleotides align to TRBD2. This CDR3 spans 20 amino acids. V was clipped by 2 bases and J by 4 bases; unmatched bases: 17. In germline, CDR1 is MNHEY, CDR2 SVGEGT. The CDR3 nucleotides are TGTGCCAGCAGTTACAGCCCTATCTTGGCTCCTAGCGGGGGTTACAATGAGCAGTTCTTC. It yields the protein CASSYSPILAPSGGYNEQFF.

This clonotype was counted only a few times. The CDR3 reads CASTPSRDTDNEKLFF. DNA for the CDR3: TGTGCCAGCACCCCATCTAGGGACACGGATAATGAAAAACTGTTTTTT. The rearrangement uses TRBV3-1 and TRBJ1-4, with D tentatively TRBD1 (6 bases). Germline assignment: CDR1 LGHDT and CDR2 YNNKEL (reference sequence). The V end was cut by 7 bases, the J end by 4 bases, with 19 bases between. The CDR3 consists of 16 residues.

This clonotype turned up a few times. V usage is TRBV19 and J usage is TRBJ2-2; 7 bases are shared with TRBD2. The germline V gene encodes CDR1 LNHDA and CDR2 SQIVND (reference sequence). With 7 bases clipped from V and 5 bases from J, the junction kept 13 bases outside the gene matches. The CDR3 is 16 residues long. CDR3 sequence: CASIGPGGRETGELFF. The CDR3 bases are TGTGCCAGTATAGGTCCGGGAGGCCGGGAAACCGGGGAGCTGTTTTTT. The full variable domain, completed using reference TRBV19 and TRBJ2-2, is DGGITQSPKYLFRKEGQNVTLSCEQNLNHDAMYWYRQDPGQGLRLIYYSQIVNDFQKGDIAEGYSVSREKKESFPLTVTSAQKNPTAFYLCASIGPGGRETGELFFGEGSRLTVL.

Note on this clonotype: A single base separates this from a much larger clone, so it may be a read error. V usage is TRBV27 and J usage is TRBJ2-7, with TRBD1 identical over 11 bases. Looked up from germline, CDR1 is MNHEY and CDR2 is SMNVEV (reference sequence). The length of the CDR3 is 15 residues. V shed 5 bases and J 0 bases; nucleotides not matched to a gene: 3. Written as DNA, the CDR3 is TGTGCCAGCAGTATGGACAGGGGGCTCTCCTACGAGCAGTACTTC. Protein sequence: CASSMDRGLSYEQYF.

This clonotype appeared a few times. This rearrangement joins TRBV6-1 to TRBJ1-3; 9 nucleotides match TRBD1. Germline V gives CDR1 MNHNS, CDR2 SASEGT. Trimming took 7 bases from V and 2 from J; bases not matched to a gene: 9. There are 16 residues in the CDR3. CDR3 sequence reads: CASTSPTGGAGNTIYF. DNA of the CDR3: TGTGCCAGCACCAGCCCGACAGGGGGGGCTGGAAACACCATATATTTT.